The T cell receptor (beta chain) under discussion was sequenced for a study of T cell responses to AZD1222 COVID-19 vaccine (dated by TCRdb to about 2021). General notes on the study: AZD1222 recipients given second doses at about 4 weeks or at about 12 weeks were pooled, since spike-specific TCR depth and breadth were not found to differ between the two schedules. Trial participants were enrolled by age into subgroups of 18-55, 56-69 and 70-plus years, and around 150, 28 and 57 TCR-sequenced participants, respectively, were included in these subgroups. TCR sequencing was performed for 233 trial participants, of whom approximately 200 were given two doses of AZD1222 and around 25 were given two doses of MenACWY control vaccine. General study outcomes and caveats: Because no samples from the day 14 peak response were available, repertoires could be characterized only after the peak T cell response. Vaccine-associated CD4 TCRs spanned the whole spike protein, with dominant responses in regions 160-218 and 743-854. Only five to seven AZD1222 recipients were SARS-CoV-2 seropositive at baseline, limiting conclusions about previously exposed vaccinees. The 56-69-year group was small, and its depth increase did not reach significance, likely because of low power. A significant rise in spike-specific TCR breadth and depth was observed after two AZD1222 doses relative to day 0 and relative to MenACWY recipients. Participants were mostly white British and included more females than males, and it was suggested by the authors that clonal diversity may have been underestimated. Reportedly, almost half of the unique spike-specific TCRs recognized epitopes lying outside the regions that are mutated in the B.1.351 and B.1.1.7 variants.

Worth noting for this clone: Its antigen target is currently unknown. Base qualities were left out, and no much larger clone turns up one base away.

CDR1 and CDR2 (SGHAT, FQNNGV) derive from the germline V gene. The CDR3 spans 20 residues, from the cysteine through the phenylalanine. Just CDR3 DNA is preserved here, 60 bases in frame from base 1. For this chain, trimming is 0 bases at the V end and 4 bases at the J end, and the number of junction bases without a gene match is 20. The CDR3 regions of human TCRbeta chains were subjected to immunosequencing. Turning to the authors' computational methods: TCRs in the repertoires were compared against a reference library of SARS-CoV-2-specific TCRs that had been generated with the MIRA antigen-specificity platform. Breadth was defined as the fraction of unique TCRs that were SARS-CoV-2-associated, and depth was defined as the fraction of total T cells that were SARS-CoV-2-associated. Using the MIRA data, every spike-specific TCR was mapped to the spike region that the TCR reacted to and assigned to either a CD4 or a CD8 class. Log10-transformed breadth and depth values were compared by one-way ANOVA with Sidak's multiple comparisons tests. TCRdb re-hosts the immuneACCESS table, in-frame sequences only. Its copies lack some clones; in the studies checked, an unresolved V gene accounts for under half of them, and the cause for the rest is not known. V, J and clone size are taken as reported in that table, and D and trimming were inferred from the DNA itself. The sample table holds under 200,000 clones, of which more than 80% were seen once. The ten largest clones capture around 3.8% of the sample.

In light of the paper, this sample's time point label describes: baseline before first vaccination. Vaccinee samples came from UK trials COV001 and COV002, including a single-blind randomized controlled phase 2/3 trial of AZD1222 (ChAdOx1 nCoV-19) in healthy adults. Trial participant PBMC samples were collected at day 0 and day 28 after the second dose for TCRbeta chain sequencing. The TCR comes from an adult in good health. This sequence uses TRBV11-2 and TRBJ1-2, with 7 middle bases fitting TRBD1. The sample here was peripheral blood, taken on day 0 of AZD1222 vaccination. The DNA reads TGTGCCAGCAGCTTAGATCTTAGTGGAATGTGGCGGAGGGACAGCTATGGCTACACCTTC. This is translated as CASSLDLSGMWRRDSYGYTF.